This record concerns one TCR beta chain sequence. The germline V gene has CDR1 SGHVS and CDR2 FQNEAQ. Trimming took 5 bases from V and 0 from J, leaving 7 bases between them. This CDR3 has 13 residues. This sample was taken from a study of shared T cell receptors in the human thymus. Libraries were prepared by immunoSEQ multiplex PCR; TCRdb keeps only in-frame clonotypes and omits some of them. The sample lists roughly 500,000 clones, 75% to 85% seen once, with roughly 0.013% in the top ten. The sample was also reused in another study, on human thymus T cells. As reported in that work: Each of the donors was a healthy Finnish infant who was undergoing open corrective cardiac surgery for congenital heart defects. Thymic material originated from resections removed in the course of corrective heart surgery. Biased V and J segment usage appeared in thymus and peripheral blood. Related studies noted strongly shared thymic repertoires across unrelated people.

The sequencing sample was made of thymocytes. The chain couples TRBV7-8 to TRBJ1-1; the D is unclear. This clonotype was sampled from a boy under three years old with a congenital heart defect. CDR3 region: CASSPSVNTEAFF. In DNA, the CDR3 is TGTGCCAGCAGCCCCTCAGTGAACACTGAAGCTTTCTTT. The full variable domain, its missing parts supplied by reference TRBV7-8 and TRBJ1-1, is GAGVSQSPRYKVAKRGQDVALRCDPISGHVSLFWYQQALGQGPEFLTYFQNEAQLDKSGLPSDRFFAERPEGSVSTLKIQRTQQEDSAVYLCASSPSVNTEAFFGQGTRLTVV.